These 20 T cell receptor beta chains were all obtained from the same sample, sequenced in a study of blood T cells in healthy people across ages. With a J-beta primer mix and a sample-barcoded 5' primer, a second PCR ran about 7 to 12 cycles. TCRdb processed the 5' RACE reads anew with MiXCR; each CDR3 protein has one entry. The sample lists roughly 680,000 distinct CDR3 sequences; around 49% were seen once. The sequenced sample was blood. Receptor source: a woman aged 55-69 years in good health.

This clonotype was recorded only once. V and J are TRBV24-1 and TRBJ2-1; possible D gene TRBD2, 6 bases. The length of the CDR3 is 17 residues. The V end was cut by 4 bases, the J end by 8 bases, with 23 bases between. In germline, CDR1 is KGHDR, CDR2 SFDVKD. Written as DNA, the CDR3 is TGTGCCACCAGTGACAATGCGGGATGGAAGAGGGGCTATGAGCAGTTCTTC. Residues: CATSDNAGWKRGYEQFF.

This rearrangement joins TRBV9 to TRBJ2-1, with D possibly matching TRBD1 (6 bases). The V end was cut by 4 bases, the J end by 2 bases, with 13 bases between. The CDR3 has 15 amino acids. Germline V gene data show CDR1 as SGDLS and CDR2 as YYNGEE. CDR3 region: CASSTTGIAYNEQFF. The CDR3 nucleotides read TGTGCCAGCAGCACCACAGGGATCGCCTACAATGAGCAGTTCTTC.

The V gene is TRBV5-1, the J gene TRBJ2-5; 7 positions match TRBD1. The CDR3 totals 16 residues. Germline CDR1 SGHRS, CDR2 YFSETQ. The junction had 13 bases not matched to a gene; V was cut back by 4 bases and J by 4 bases. CDR3 sequence (DNA): TGCGCCAGCAGCGACAAGACAGGGAAGGGAGCAGAGACCCAGTACTTC. It yields the protein CASSDKTGKGAETQYF.

A remark on this clonotype: A junction boundary mismatches the germline segment, possibly from a read error. The rearrangement links TRBV7-7 to TRBJ2-3; D gene uncertain. The length of the CDR3 is 13 residues. Germline assignment: CDR1 SSHAT and CDR2 FNYEAQ (reference sequence). The CDR3 sequence is CVSSANHGDTQYF. The CDR3 bases are TGTGTCAGCAGCGCTAACCATGGAGATACGCAGTATTTT.

The chain is built from TRBV5-1 and TRBJ2-7, with TRBD1 identical over 7 bases. The CDR3 totals 14 residues. In germline, CDR1 is SGHRS, CDR2 YFSETQ. Germline trimming cut 0 bases from V and 6 bases from J; bases unmatched to any gene: 6. The CDR3 DNA is TGCGCCAGCAGCTTGGACAGGGGACGTGGCGAGCAGTACTTC. It codes for CASSLDRGRGEQYF.

This clonotype was seen at least ten times. The chain couples TRBV20-1 to TRBJ2-7; 8 positions agree with TRBD1. This CDR3 is built from 14 residues. After removal of 0 bases from V and 1 base from J, the junction contained 2 bases not matched to a gene. Germline CDR1 and CDR2: DFQATT and SNEGSKA (reference sequence). The CDR3 nucleotides read TGCAGTGCTAGAGATGGGACAGGATCCTACGAGCAGTACTTC. Amino acid sequence: CSARDGTGSYEQYF.

This clonotype was seen many times. A read error may be the cause here, since a much bigger clone is one base away. J is TRBJ2-7 and V is TRBV7-9, with D maybe TRBD2 (5 bases). Trimming removed 4 bases from V and 0 bases from J, with 7 bases in between. This CDR3 has 13 residues. Germline CDR1 and CDR2: SEHNR and FQNEAQ (reference sequence). CDR3 sequence: CASSWGDSYEQYF. The DNA for the CDR3 is TGTGCCAGCAGCTGGGGAGACTCCTACGAGCAGTACTTC. The full variable domain, in which reference TRBV7-9 and TRBJ2-7 provide the parts outside the CDR3, is DTGVSQNPRHKITKRGQNVTFRCDPISEHNRLYWYRQTLGQGPEFLTYFQNEAQLEKSRLLSDRFSAERPKGSFSTLEIQRTEQGDSAMYLCASSWGDSYEQYFGPGTRLTVT.

V gene TRBV29-1 combines with J gene TRBJ2-1; TRBD2 matches 7 bases. Per the germline V gene, CDR1 is SQVTM and CDR2 is ANQGSEA. V dropped 8 bases and J dropped 7; count of bases not matched to a gene: 5. This CDR3 has 11 amino acids. CDR3 nucleotide sequence: TGCAGCACCGGGGAGGGGAATGAGCAGTTCTTC. The encoded protein is CSTGEGNEQFF.

This clonotype was detected ten times or more. This sequence joins TRBV20-1 and TRBJ2-7; no definite D call. Germline V gene lookup returns CDR1 DFQATT and CDR2 SNEGSKA (reference sequence). The V end lost 0 bases, the J end lost 3 bases, and 15 bases lay between the germline ends. The length of the CDR3 is 15 residues. In nucleotides, the CDR3 is TGCAGTGCTAGAGATCGTGAGACATTAAGCTACGAGCAGTACTTC. Translated, it gives CSARDRETLSYEQYF.

This clonotype was detected a few times. The chain recombines TRBV5-6 with TRBJ1-2; D is possibly TRBD1 (5 bases). V was clipped by 0 bases and J by 3 bases, with 9 bases between them. Per germline, CDR1 SGHDT and CDR2 YYEEEE. The CDR3 is 14 amino acids. CDR3 in DNA: TGTGCCAGCAGCTTGGCAGGGATGGACTATGGCTACACCTTC. Translated: CASSLAGMDYGYTF.

V gene TRBV5-5 combines with J gene TRBJ1-4; possible D gene TRBD1, 6 bases. CDR1 SGHKS and CDR2 YYEKEE come from the germline V gene (reference sequence). This CDR3 spans 14 amino acids. Trimming shortened V by 4 bases and J by 8 bases, and 15 bases separated the two germline ends. This chain's CDR3 is CASSPGTNLEKLFF. In nucleotides, the CDR3 is TGTGCCAGCAGCCCCGGGACAAATCTAGAAAAACTGTTTTTT.

The CDR3 DNA follows: TGTGCCAGCAGCCCCGGAGTGGAGCCCCAAGAGACCCAGTACTTC. It is translated as CASSPGVEPQETQYF. The chain links TRBV7-2 to TRBJ2-5; the D is unclear. Trimming left V 5 bases short and J 1 base short, with 14 bases between. Germline V gene lookup returns CDR1 SGHTA and CDR2 FQGNSA. The CDR3 covers 15 residues.

This clonotype was seen only a few times. The V gene is TRBV10-3, the J gene TRBJ2-3; D perhaps matches TRBD2 (5 bases). Germline loops: CDR1 ENHRY, CDR2 SYGVKD. Deletions cut 2 bases from V and 1 base from J, with 13 bases between. This CDR3 region has 16 residues. The CDR3 region is CAISELELARTDTQYF. CDR3 coding DNA: TGTGCCATCAGTGAGCTGGAGCTAGCCCGCACAGATACGCAGTATTTT.

The chain recombines TRBV6-6 with TRBJ2-5; 8 nucleotides agree with TRBD1. After removal of 5 bases from V and 3 bases from J, the junction contained 11 bases not matched to a gene. The CDR3 is made up of 16 amino acids. Germline CDR1 and CDR2: MNHNY and SVGAGI (reference sequence). The CDR3 DNA sequence: TGTGCCAGCAGTCAGGGGGCCATCCTATTCAAAGAGACCCAGTACTTC. Protein: CASSQGAILFKETQYF.

The genes are TRBV4-2 and TRBJ1-6, with no clear D. V was cut by 0 bases and J by 10 bases, with 13 bases left in between. Per germline, CDR1 LGHNA and CDR2 YNFKEQ. This CDR3 contains 15 residues. The CDR3 loop reads CASSQDHGAKSPLHF. In nucleotides, the CDR3 is TGTGCCAGCAGCCAAGACCACGGTGCGAAATCACCCCTCCACTTT.

The rearrangement joins TRBV5-1 to TRBJ2-1, with 9 bases identical to TRBD2. The germline V gene has CDR1 SGHRS and CDR2 YFSETQ. V gave up 4 bases and J gave up 10 bases; unmatched junction bases: 6. The CDR3 sequence is 13 residues long. CDR3 nucleotides: TGCGCCAGCAGCCCGGATCTAGCGGGAGAGCAGTTCTTC. Residues: CASSPDLAGEQFF.

The chain employs TRBV29-1 and TRBJ2-7; TRBD1 matches at 10 bases. The CDR3 extends over 17 amino acids. J was trimmed by 2 bases and V by 0 bases; bases with no gene match: 10. From germline, CDR1 is SQVTM and CDR2 ANQGSEA. The CDR3 DNA reads TGCAGCGTTGAAGATGCCGCCATGGACAGGGGGACCTACGAGCAGTACTTC. This encodes CSVEDAAMDRGTYEQYF.

This chain joins TRBV20-1 and TRBJ1-1, with D uncertain. The V gene's germline CDR1 is DFQATT and CDR2 SNEGSKA (reference sequence). Deletions cut 2 bases from V and 0 bases from J, with 7 bases between. This CDR3 contains 13 residues. The CDR3 region has the DNA TGCAGTGCTAGACAGCTCCTGAACACTGAAGCTTTCTTT. Translation gives CSARQLLNTEAFF.

As to this clonotype: A much larger clone differs by one base, so this may be a read error. The gene calls are TRBV7-2 and TRBJ2-7, with a tentative D call TRBD1 (6 bases). V lost 7 bases, J lost 3 bases, and 16 bases lay in between. Germline V CDR1 and CDR2: SGHTA, FQGNSA. The CDR3 is 14 residues long. This CDR3 is CASNFTQGHYEQYF. The CDR3 DNA follows: TGTGCCAGCAACTTCACTCAGGGACACTACGAGCAGTACTTC.

This rearrangement joins TRBV6-1 to TRBJ2-1; D is perhaps TRBD1 (5 bases). The DNA end is a closer match to TRBJ2-7, so the J assignment may be wrong. There are 15 residues in the CDR3. Per the germline V gene, CDR1 is MNHNS and CDR2 is SASEGT. The CDR3 DNA reads as TGTGCCAGCAGTGAAACAGGTAGTTCGTACAATGAGCAGTACTTC. It codes for CASSETGSSYNEQYF.